This entry lists 22 T cell receptor beta chains sequenced from one sample in a study of T cells after posttransplantation cyclophosphamide. TCRdb's copy holds only in-frame clones and misses some; the assay was immunoSEQ multiplex PCR. This record lists 15,000 or so clones, none seen once only, and the top ten clones contain 25% to 30%. A marrow graft followed busulfan-fludarabine conditioning, with cyclophosphamide on days +3 and +4. Sequenced material: PBMCs, taken after allogeneic stem cell transplant with posttransplant cyclophosphamide. The receptor set was obtained from a female patient between 35 and 55 years old who received an allogeneic stem cell transplant from an unrelated donor, was CMV-positive, and had acute GVHD only. Some of the T cells might come from the graft donor.

The sample holds many counts of this clone. This chain connects TRBV4-2 to TRBJ2-7, with 8 bases matching TRBD2. Losses at the gene ends were 5 bases for V and 2 bases for J; bases not matched to a gene: 8. CDR3 length: 15 residues. Germline V lookup: CDR1 LGHNA, CDR2 YNFKEQ. The CDR3 nucleotides read TGTGCCAGCAGCGATCAGGCGGGGGGCCCCTACGAGCAGTACTTC. It codes for CASSDQAGGPYEQYF.

This clone has just a few counts. V and J are TRBV5-1 and TRBJ2-1, with 12 bases lining up with TRBD2. This CDR3 comprises 18 residues. After removal of 4 bases from V and 1 base from J, the junction contained 9 bases not matched to a gene. Germline-derived CDR1 and CDR2 are SGHRS and YFSETQ. This CDR3 is CASSPTSGGPISYNEQFF. CDR3 DNA: TGCGCCAGCAGCCCGACTAGCGGGGGCCCAATTTCCTACAATGAGCAGTTCTTC.

This clone was counted only a few times. The chain couples TRBV9 to TRBJ2-2; 9 bases agree with TRBD1. The CDR3 is 15 amino acids. V gave up 3 bases and J gave up 6 bases; unmatched junction bases: 6. Per germline, CDR1 SGDLS and CDR2 YYNGEE. The CDR3 protein is CASSARDRVSGELFF. CDR3 sequence (DNA): TGTGCCAGCAGCGCCCGGGACAGGGTTTCCGGGGAGCTGTTTTTT. Supplemented by reference TRBV9 and TRBJ2-2, the full variable domain reads DSGVTQTPKHLITATGQRVTLRCSPRSGDLSVYWYQQSLDQGLQFLIQYYNGEERAKGNILERFSAQQFPDLHSELNLSSLELGDSALYFCASSARDRVSGELFFGEGSRLTVL.

This clone was seen at least ten times. This chain connects TRBV5-6 to TRBJ1-2; 11 positions match TRBD1. The CDR3 extends over 15 amino acids. In germline, CDR1 is SGHDT, CDR2 YYEEEE. The V and J ends lost 4 bases and 8 bases, in that order; junction bases with no gene match: 10. CDR3 amino acids: CASSKDWGTGGGYTF. The CDR3 coding sequence is TGTGCCAGCAGCAAGGATTGGGGGACAGGGGGAGGCTACACCTTC.

V usage is TRBV30 and J usage is TRBJ2-7, with a weak D call TRBD2 (5 bases). The CDR3 is made up of 16 amino acids. V was trimmed by 1 base and J by 2 bases, leaving 18 bases between them. Germline loops: CDR1 GTSNPN, CDR2 SVGIG (reference sequence). The CDR3 loop is CAWSGPETGFPYEQYF. CDR3 in DNA: TGTGCCTGGAGTGGGCCGGAGACGGGGTTCCCCTACGAGCAGTACTTC.

In this sample, this clone turned up many times. V usage is TRBV5-8 and J usage is TRBJ1-2; D gene ambiguous. CDR1 and CDR2 (germline): SGHTS, YDEGEE. Trimming took 3 bases from V and 9 from J, leaving 12 bases between them. CDR3 length: 12 amino acids. CDR3 protein: CASSSDSKRYTF. The DNA of the CDR3 is TGTGCCAGCAGCTCCGATAGTAAACGCTACACCTTC.

The table lists this clone with many counts. The chain combines TRBV27 with TRBJ2-1; 8 bases agree with TRBD2. V was clipped by 4 bases and J by 8 bases; unmatched bases: 7. CDR3 length: 14 amino acids. Germline CDR1 reads MNHEY; CDR2 reads SMNVEV (reference sequence). The CDR3 region has the DNA TGTGCCAGCAGTTCCCAGCGGGAGTACCATGAGCAGTTCTTC. The encoded protein is CASSSQREYHEQFF.

The rearrangement links TRBV10-3 to TRBJ2-3, with 8 bases aligning to TRBD1. This CDR3 is built from 14 residues. CDR1 is ENHRY, CDR2 SYGVKD, per germline. J lost 2 bases, V lost 8 bases, and 6 bases had no gene match. The CDR3 sequence: CAIGQGGFTDTQYF. The CDR3 DNA reads TGTGCCATCGGACAGGGAGGTTTCACAGATACGCAGTATTTT.

This clone showed up just a few times. Other DNA sequences from this sample encode an identical CDR3 as well. V and J are TRBV9 and TRBJ2-2, with TRBD2 matching over 9 bases. CDR3 size: 17 residues. The J segment lost 0 bases and the V segment lost 4 bases, leaving 7 bases of the junction unmatched. The germline CDR1 and CDR2 sequences are SGDLS and YYNGEE. The CDR3 DNA reads as TGTGCCAGCAGCTCCCCCGCGGGAGGGCCGAACACCGGGGAGCTGTTTTTT. Translation gives CASSSPAGGPNTGELFF.

The rearrangement uses TRBV5-6 and TRBJ1-1; no clear D. Germline V lookup: CDR1 SGHDT, CDR2 YYEEEE. CDR3 size: 13 residues. V dropped 0 bases and J dropped 11 bases, with 14 bases sitting between them. CDR3 nucleotide sequence: TGTGCCAGCAGCTTGGCATACTACTCGGGGGCTTTCTTT. Encoded protein: CASSLAYYSGAFF.

This clone has a count of ten or more. The chain carries TRBV7-9 and TRBJ2-3, with 9 bases that match TRBD2. The CDR3 is 17 residues long. V shed 1 base, J shed 3 bases, and the junction held 8 bases outside the gene matches. Per germline, CDR1 SEHNR and CDR2 FQNEAQ (reference sequence). The CDR3, as DNA: TGTGCCAGCAGCTTAGGGCGGGAGGGGCCCATGACAGATACGCAGTATTTT. Translation gives CASSLGREGPMTDTQYF.

This clone was counted ten times or more. This chain connects TRBV5-6 to TRBJ2-4, with 10 nucleotides matching TRBD1. This CDR3 has 17 residues. V gave up 5 bases and J gave up 1 base; unmatched junction bases: 9. Germline V lookup: CDR1 SGHDT, CDR2 YYEEEE. CDR3 sequence reads: CASRGYRQGAAKNIQYF. The CDR3 DNA reads TGTGCCAGCAGGGGCTATAGACAGGGGGCGGCCAAAAACATTCAGTACTTC.

This clone was seen many times. The chain uses TRBV10-1 and TRBJ1-2; 7 positions agree with TRBD1. This CDR3 contains 13 residues. Germline CDR1 reads WNHNN; CDR2 reads SYGVQD (reference sequence). The V gene end was trimmed by 4 bases and the J gene end by 6 bases; junction bases not matched to a gene: 5. CDR3 amino acids: CASSGLQGNGYTF. CDR3 DNA sequence: TGCGCCAGCAGTGGGTTACAGGGGAATGGCTACACCTTC.

The sample holds many counts of this clone. The chain has TRBV5-1 and TRBJ1-4; a weak D match, TRBD1 (6 bases). Germline loops: CDR1 SGHRS, CDR2 YFSETQ. Trimming took 0 bases from V and 5 from J, leaving 14 bases between them. This CDR3 is built from 16 residues. This CDR3 is CASSLGGGNGNEKLFF. The CDR3, as DNA: TGCGCCAGCAGCTTGGGTGGGGGCAACGGGAATGAAAAACTGTTTTTT.

The rearrangement joins TRBV16 to TRBJ2-1, with 13 bases lining up with TRBD2. The V and J ends lost 1 base and 7 bases, in that order; junction bases with no gene match: 1. This CDR3 has 15 amino acids. The germline gives CDR1 KGHSY, CDR2 FQNENV. CDR3 sequence: CASSQWTSGGNEQFF. The CDR3 DNA is TGTGCCAGCAGCCAATGGACTAGCGGGGGTAATGAGCAGTTCTTC.

This clone was counted many times. This chain connects TRBV7-9 to TRBJ1-2; D ambiguous. V was clipped by 6 bases and J by 6 bases, with 11 bases between them. CDR1 and CDR2 (germline): SEHNR, FQNEAQ (reference sequence). The CDR3 has 12 residues. CDR3 DNA sequence: TGTGCCAGCAGGGAGAACTCTAATGGCTACACCTTC. This sequence encodes CASRENSNGYTF.

The rearrangement links TRBV7-2 to TRBJ1-2; the D gene is possibly TRBD1 (5 bases). Trimming took off 7 bases at V and 3 bases at J, with 21 bases between the two ends. Germline V gives CDR1 SGHTA, CDR2 FQGNSA. This CDR3 has 16 residues. Here the CDR3 reads CASTPHGGEGDYGYTF. CDR3 bases: TGTGCCAGCACCCCCCATGGAGGGGAAGGTGACTATGGCTACACCTTC.

V gene TRBV5-1 combines with J gene TRBJ2-5; D possibly corresponds to TRBD1 (6 bases). Germline values: CDR1 SGHRS, CDR2 YFSETQ. CDR3 length equals 15 residues. V was trimmed by 1 base and J by 4 bases, leaving 14 bases between them. CDR3 region: CASSLNQGWRETQYF. The CDR3 coding sequence is TGCGCCAGCAGCTTGAACCAGGGGTGGCGAGAGACCCAGTACTTC.

This clone appeared many times. The chain employs TRBV6-1 and TRBJ2-3; 9 bases are a match to TRBD2. J gave up 0 bases and V 5 bases, and 0 bases lay outside the gene matches. This CDR3 region has 14 residues. Per germline, CDR1 MNHNS and CDR2 SASEGT. The CDR3 is CASSTSGSTDTQYF. Here the CDR3 DNA reads TGTGCCAGCAGTACTAGCGGGAGCACAGATACGCAGTATTTT.

This clone has a handful of counts. The chain combines TRBV9 with TRBJ2-7, with 9 bases that match TRBD2. Germline CDR1 reads SGDLS; CDR2 reads YYNGEE. The junction had 9 bases not matched to a gene; V was cut back by 4 bases and J by 1 base. This CDR3 contains 16 residues. The CDR3 spells CASSTLGLATSYEQYF. The CDR3 DNA reads as TGTGCCAGCAGCACGCTAGGACTAGCGACTTCCTACGAGCAGTACTTC.

This clone was seen ten or more times. The rearrangement joins TRBV28 to TRBJ1-3, with 11 bases that match TRBD1. The CDR3 consists of 16 residues. CDR1 is MDHEN, CDR2 SYDVKM, per germline. V was pared by 8 bases and J by 3 bases, with 9 bases of the junction left unmatched. The CDR3 DNA is TGTGCCAGCCGGACAGGGGGCACTGCGTTTGGAAACACCATATATTTT. Amino acids: CASRTGGTAFGNTIYF.

This clone came up many times. The chain links TRBV4-3 to TRBJ1-2; D gene ambiguous. Germline lookup yields CDR1 LGHNA and CDR2 YSLEER. V dropped 6 bases and J dropped 0 bases, with 5 bases sitting between them. This CDR3 is built from 12 residues. The CDR3 coding sequence is TGCGCCAGCAGTAGAGCTAACTATGGCTACACCTTC. Protein sequence: CASSRANYGYTF.